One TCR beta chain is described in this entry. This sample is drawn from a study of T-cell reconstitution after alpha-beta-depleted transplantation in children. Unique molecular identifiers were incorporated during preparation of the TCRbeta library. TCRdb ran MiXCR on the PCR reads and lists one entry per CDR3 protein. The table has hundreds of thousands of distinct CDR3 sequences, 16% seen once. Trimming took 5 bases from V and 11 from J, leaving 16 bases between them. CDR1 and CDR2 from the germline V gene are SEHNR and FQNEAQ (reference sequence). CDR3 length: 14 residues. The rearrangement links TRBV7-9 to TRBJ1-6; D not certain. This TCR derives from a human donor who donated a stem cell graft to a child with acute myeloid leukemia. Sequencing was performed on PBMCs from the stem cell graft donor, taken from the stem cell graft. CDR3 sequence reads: CASSLSRVGAPLHF. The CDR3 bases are TGTGCCAGCAGCCTAAGTAGGGTGGGTGCACCCCTCCACTTT.